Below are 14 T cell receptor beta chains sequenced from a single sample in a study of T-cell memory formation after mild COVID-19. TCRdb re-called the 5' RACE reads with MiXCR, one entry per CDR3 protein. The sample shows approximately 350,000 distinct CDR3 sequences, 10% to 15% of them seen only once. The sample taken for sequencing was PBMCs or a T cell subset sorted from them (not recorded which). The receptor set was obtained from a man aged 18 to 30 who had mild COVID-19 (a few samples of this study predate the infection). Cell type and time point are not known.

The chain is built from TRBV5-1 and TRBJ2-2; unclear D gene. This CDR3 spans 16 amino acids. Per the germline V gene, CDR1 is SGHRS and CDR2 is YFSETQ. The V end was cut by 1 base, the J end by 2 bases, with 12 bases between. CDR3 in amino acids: CASSLWGQFNTGELFF. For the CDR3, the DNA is TGCGCCAGCAGCTTGTGGGGTCAGTTCAACACCGGGGAGCTGTTTTTT.

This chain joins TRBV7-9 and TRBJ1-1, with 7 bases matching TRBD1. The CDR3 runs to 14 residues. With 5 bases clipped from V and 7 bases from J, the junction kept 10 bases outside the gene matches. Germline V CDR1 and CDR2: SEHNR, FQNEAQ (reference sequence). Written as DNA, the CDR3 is TGTGCCAGCAGCCCCAAAGGGGGCCAGATTGAAGCTTTCTTT. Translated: CASSPKGGQIEAFF.

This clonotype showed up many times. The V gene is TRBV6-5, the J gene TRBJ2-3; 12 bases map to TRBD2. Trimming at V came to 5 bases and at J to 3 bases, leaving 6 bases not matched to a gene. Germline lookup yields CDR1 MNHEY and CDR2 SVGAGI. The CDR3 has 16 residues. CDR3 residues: CASSGRLAGATDTQYF. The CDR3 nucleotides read TGTGCCAGCAGTGGTCGACTAGCGGGGGCAACAGATACGCAGTATTTT.

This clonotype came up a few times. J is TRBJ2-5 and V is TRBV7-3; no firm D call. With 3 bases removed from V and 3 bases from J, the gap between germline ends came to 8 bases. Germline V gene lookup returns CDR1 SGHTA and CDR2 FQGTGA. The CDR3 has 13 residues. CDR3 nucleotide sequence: TGTGCCAGCAGCTTGAGTGCTGAAGAGACCCAGTACTTC. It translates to CASSLSAEETQYF.

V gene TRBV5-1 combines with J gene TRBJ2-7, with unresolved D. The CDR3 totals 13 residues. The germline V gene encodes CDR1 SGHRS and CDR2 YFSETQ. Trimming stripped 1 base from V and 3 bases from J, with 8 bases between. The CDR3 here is CASSLRQSYEQYV. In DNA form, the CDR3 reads TGCGCCAGCAGCTTGAGGCAGAGCTACGAGCAGTACGTC.

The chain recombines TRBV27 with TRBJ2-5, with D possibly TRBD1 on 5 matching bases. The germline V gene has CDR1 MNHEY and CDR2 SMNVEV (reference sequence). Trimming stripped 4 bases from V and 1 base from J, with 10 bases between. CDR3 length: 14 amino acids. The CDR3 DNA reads TGTGCCAGCAGTTCCCGGACAATCCAAGAGACCCAGTACTTC. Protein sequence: CASSSRTIQETQYF.

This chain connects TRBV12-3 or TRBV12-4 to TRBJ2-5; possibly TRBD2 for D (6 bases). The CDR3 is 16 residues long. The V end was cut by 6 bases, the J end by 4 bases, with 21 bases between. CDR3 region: CASRLGFGTGSETQYF. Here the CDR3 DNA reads TGTGCCAGCAGACTCGGTTTCGGGACTGGATCAGAGACCCAGTACTTC.

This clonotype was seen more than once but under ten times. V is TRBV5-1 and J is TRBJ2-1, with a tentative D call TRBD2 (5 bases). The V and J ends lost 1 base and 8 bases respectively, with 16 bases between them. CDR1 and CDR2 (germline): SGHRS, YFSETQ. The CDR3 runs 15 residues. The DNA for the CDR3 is TGCGCCAGCAGCTTGACTGCGGGTGGACCGGATGAGCAGTTCTTC. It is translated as CASSLTAGGPDEQFF.

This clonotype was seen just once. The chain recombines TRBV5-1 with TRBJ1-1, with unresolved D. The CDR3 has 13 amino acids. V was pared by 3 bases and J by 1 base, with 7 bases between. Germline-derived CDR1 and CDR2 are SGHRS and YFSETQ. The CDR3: CASSYAGNTEAFF. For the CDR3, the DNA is TGCGCCAGCAGCTACGCAGGGAACACTGAAGCTTTCTTT.

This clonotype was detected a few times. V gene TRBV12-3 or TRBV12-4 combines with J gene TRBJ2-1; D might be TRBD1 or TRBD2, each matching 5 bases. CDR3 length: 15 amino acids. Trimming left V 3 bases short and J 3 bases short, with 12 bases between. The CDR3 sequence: CASSFGGAFYNEQFF. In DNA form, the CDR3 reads TGTGCCAGCAGTTTTGGGGGAGCCTTCTACAATGAGCAGTTCTTC.

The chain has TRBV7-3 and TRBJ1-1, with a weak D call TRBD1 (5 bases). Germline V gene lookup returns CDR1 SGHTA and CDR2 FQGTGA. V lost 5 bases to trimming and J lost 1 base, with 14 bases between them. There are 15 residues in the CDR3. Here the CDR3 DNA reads TGTGCCAGCAGCCCTACCCGTGACAGGAACACTGAAGCTTTCTTT. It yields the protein CASSPTRDRNTEAFF. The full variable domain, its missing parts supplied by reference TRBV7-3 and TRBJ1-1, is GAGVSQTPSNKVTEKGKYVELRCDPISGHTALYWYRQSLGQGPEFLIYFQGTGAADDSGLPNDRFFAVRPEGSVSTLKIQRTERGDSAVYLCASSPTRDRNTEAFFGQGTRLTVV.

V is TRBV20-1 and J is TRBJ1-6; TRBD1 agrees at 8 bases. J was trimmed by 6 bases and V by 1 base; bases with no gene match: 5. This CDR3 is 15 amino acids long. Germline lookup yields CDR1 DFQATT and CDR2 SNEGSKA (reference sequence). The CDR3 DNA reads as TGCAGTGCTAGAGCCGGGACAGGTTTTAATTCACCCCTCCACTTT. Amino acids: CSARAGTGFNSPLHF.

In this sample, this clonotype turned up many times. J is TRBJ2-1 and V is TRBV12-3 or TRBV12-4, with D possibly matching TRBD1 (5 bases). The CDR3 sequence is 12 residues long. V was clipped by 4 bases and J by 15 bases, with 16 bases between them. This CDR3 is CASSSGPRAPFF. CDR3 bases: TGTGCCAGCAGTTCAGGACCCAGGGCACCGTTCTTC.

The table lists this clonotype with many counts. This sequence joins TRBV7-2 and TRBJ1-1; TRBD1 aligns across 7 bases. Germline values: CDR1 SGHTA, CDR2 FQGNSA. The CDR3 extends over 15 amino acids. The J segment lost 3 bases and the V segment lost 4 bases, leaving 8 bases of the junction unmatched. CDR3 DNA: TGTGCCAGCAGCTCGCAGGGGGGCGCGGACACTGAAGCTTTCTTT. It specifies CASSSQGGADTEAFF. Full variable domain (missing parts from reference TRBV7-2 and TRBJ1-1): GAGVSQSPSNKVTEKGKDVELRCDPISGHTALYWYRQSLGQGLEFLIYFQGNSAPDKSGLPSDRFSAERTGGSVSTLTIQRTQQEDSAVYLCASSSQGGADTEAFFGQGTRLTVV.